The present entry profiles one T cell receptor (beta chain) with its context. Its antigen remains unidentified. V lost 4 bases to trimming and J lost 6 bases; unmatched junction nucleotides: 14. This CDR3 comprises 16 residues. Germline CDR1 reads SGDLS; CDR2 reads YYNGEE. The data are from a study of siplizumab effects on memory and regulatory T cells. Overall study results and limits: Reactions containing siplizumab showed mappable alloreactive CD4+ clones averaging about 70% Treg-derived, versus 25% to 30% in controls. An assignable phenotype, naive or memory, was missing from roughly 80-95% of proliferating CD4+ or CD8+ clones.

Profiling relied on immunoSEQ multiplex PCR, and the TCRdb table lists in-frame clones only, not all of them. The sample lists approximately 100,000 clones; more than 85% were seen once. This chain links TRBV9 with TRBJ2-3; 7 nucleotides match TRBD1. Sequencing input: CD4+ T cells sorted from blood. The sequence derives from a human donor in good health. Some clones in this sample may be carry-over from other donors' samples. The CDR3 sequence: CASSLRQGVQGDTQYF. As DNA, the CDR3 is TGTGCCAGCAGCCTACGACAGGGCGTTCAGGGGGATACGCAGTATTTT.